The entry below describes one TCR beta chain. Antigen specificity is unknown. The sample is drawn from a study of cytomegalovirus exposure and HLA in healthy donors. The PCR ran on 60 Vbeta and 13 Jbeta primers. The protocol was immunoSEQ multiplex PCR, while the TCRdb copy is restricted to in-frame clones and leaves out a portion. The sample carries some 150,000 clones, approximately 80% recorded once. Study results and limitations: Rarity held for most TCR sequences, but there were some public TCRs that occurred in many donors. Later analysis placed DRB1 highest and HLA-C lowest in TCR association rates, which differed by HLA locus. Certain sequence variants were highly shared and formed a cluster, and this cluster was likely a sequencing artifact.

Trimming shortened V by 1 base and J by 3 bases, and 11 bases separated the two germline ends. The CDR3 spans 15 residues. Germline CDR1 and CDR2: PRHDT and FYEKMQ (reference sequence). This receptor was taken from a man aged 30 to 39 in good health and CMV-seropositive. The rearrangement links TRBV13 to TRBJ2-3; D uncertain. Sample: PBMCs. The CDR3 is CASSLEVEVTDTQYF. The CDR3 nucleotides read TGTGCCAGCAGCTTAGAGGTCGAGGTAACAGATACGCAGTATTTT.